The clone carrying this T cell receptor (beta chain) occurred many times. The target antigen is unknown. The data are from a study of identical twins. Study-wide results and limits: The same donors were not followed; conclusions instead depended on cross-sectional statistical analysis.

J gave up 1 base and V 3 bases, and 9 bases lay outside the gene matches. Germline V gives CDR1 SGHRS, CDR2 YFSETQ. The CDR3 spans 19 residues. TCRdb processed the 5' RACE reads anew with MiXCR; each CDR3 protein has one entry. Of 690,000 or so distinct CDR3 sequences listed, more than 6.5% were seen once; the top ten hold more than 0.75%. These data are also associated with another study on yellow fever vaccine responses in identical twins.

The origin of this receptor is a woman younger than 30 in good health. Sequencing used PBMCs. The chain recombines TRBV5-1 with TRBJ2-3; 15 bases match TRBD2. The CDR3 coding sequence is TGCGCCAGCAGCTCCGTAGGGACTAGCGGGAGGAAGGGCACAGATACGCAGTATTTT. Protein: CASSSVGTSGRKGTDTQYF.